This T cell receptor (beta chain) was captured in a study of technical replicates of blood from a handful of donors. The CDR3 runs 12 residues. The germline V gene encodes CDR1 MNHNS and CDR2 SASEGT. Between the trimmed V and J ends, which lost 1 base and 6 bases, there was a span of 3 bases. Generated by immunoSEQ multiplex PCR, the TCRdb table keeps only in-frame clones and is missing some. The table lists about 75,000 clones, 90% to 95% of them singletons. This chain uses TRBV6-1 with TRBJ2-2; unclear D gene. The receptor was derived from a human donor in good health. Some clones in this sample may be carry-over from other donors' samples. The sequencing sample was made of T cells isolated from PBMCs. CDR3 nucleotides: TGTGCCAGCAGTGAAGTCTCCGGGGAGCTGTTTTTT. It translates to CASSEVSGELFF.